What follows is one T cell receptor (beta chain) and its context. Its antigen is not known. This CDR3 is built from 15 residues. Trimming removed 0 bases from V and 6 bases from J; junction bases left unmatched: 4. CDR1 and CDR2 from the germline V gene are MNHEY and SVGAGI. The data are from a study of cytomegalovirus exposure and HLA in healthy donors. The PCR used 60 Vbeta and 13 Jbeta primers. Clones were sequenced by immunoSEQ multiplex PCR, and TCRdb holds only the in-frame ones, with some missing. Counted here are 250,000 to 350,000 clones, more than 80% occurring once; the ten biggest clones make up around 4.2%. Study results and limitations: Cytomegalovirus status was reportedly diagnosed by the classifier with high sensitivity and specificity. It was reported in a later analysis that an Asian-associated ancestry cluster showed fewer N-insertions than the roughly 660-donor mean.

This TCR was sampled from a man in his forties or fifties in good health and CMV-seropositive. V is TRBV6-5 and J is TRBJ1-1, with TRBD1 identical over 10 bases. Sequenced: PBMCs. The CDR3 sequence: CASSYSGQGFSEAFF. The CDR3, as DNA: TGTGCCAGCAGTTACTCGGGACAGGGGTTTTCTGAAGCTTTCTTT.